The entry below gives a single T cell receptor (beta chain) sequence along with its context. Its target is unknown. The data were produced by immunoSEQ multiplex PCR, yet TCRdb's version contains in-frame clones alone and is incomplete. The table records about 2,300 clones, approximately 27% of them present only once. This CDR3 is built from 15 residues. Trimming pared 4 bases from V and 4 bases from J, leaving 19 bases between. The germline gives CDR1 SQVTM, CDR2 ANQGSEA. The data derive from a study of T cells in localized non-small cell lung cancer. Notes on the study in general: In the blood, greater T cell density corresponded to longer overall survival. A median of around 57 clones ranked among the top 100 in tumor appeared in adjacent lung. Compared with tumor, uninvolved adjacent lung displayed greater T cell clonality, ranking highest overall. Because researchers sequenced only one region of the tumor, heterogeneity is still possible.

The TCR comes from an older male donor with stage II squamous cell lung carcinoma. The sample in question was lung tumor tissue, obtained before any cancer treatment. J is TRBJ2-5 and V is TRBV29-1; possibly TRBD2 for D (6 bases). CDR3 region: CSVGGEWSGVETQYF. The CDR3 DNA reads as TGCAGCGTTGGGGGGGAGTGGAGTGGAGTAGAGACCCAGTACTTC.